Listed below are T cell receptor beta chains from one sample, sequenced in a study of blood T cell repertoires in COVID-19. Sequencing used immunoSEQ multiplex PCR; TCRdb keeps in-frame clones, though not all of them. Here the sample spans approximately 190,000 clones, approximately 86% being singletons. Sample: PBMCs or T cells enriched from blood (not recorded which). These receptors all come from a woman in her thirties or forties in a cohort exposed to, infected with or recovered from COVID-19 (not recorded which). CDR3s include the opening cysteine and the closing phenylalanine or tryptophan. A D gene is named only where the DNA matches it firmly. Not every row has a clone size; where given, it reads once, few, many or a size class.

abundance	v_gene	j_gene	len	d_gene	CDR3aa	CDR3nt
-	TRBV7-9	TRBJ2-7	13	-	CASSSDLGQVEYF	TGTGCCAGCAGCTCCGACCTCGGACAAGTGGAGTACTTC
-	TRBV4-1	TRBJ1-2	15	TRBD1	CASSERQGDHYGYTF	TGCGCCAGCAGTGAAAGGCAGGGGGACCACTATGGCTACACCTTC
-	TRBV5-1	TRBJ1-1	15	-	CASSLAQGPNTEAFF	TGCGCCAGCAGCTTGGCGCAGGGCCCCAACACTGAAGCTTTCTTT
-	TRBV27	TRBJ1-2	14	-	CASSLSSGNYGYTF	TGTGCCAGCAGTTTATCATCGGGGAACTATGGCTACACCTTC
-	TRBV19	TRBJ1-2	16	-	CASSIDLGASNYGYTF	TGTGCCAGTAGTATAGATCTGGGGGCCTCTAACTATGGCTACACCTTC
-	TRBV7-6	TRBJ2-7	16	TRBD1	CASSLDTGTGYYEQYF	TGTGCCAGCAGCTTAGACACCGGGACAGGGTACTACGAGCAGTACTTC
-	TRBV3-1/TRBV3-2	TRBJ2-5	17	-	CASSQDPPWALQETQYF	TGTGCCAGCAGCCAAGATCCTCCGTGGGCGTTACAAGAGACCCAGTACTTC
-	TRBV7-8	TRBJ2-7	12	TRBD2	CASSFSGNEQYF	TGTGCCAGCAGCTTTAGCGGGAACGAGCAGTACTTC
few	TRBV3-1/TRBV3-2	TRBJ1-6	15	-	CASSPPGGIYSPLHF	TGTGCCAGCAGCCCGCCTGGGGGGATTTATTCACCCCTCCACTTT
-	TRBV11-2	TRBJ2-1	17	TRBD2	CASSVRPGTSGYNEQFF	TGTGCCAGCAGCGTACGACCCGGGACTAGCGGGTACAATGAGCAGTTCTTC
-	TRBV7-9	TRBJ2-2	14	TRBD2	CAATGGRQAGELFF	TGTGCCGCCACGGGGGGGCGCCAGGCCGGGGAGCTGTTTTTT
once	TRBV3-1/TRBV3-2	TRBJ1-4	17	TRBD1	CASSPGTGRGTNEKLFF	TGTGCCAGCAGCCCAGGGACAGGGAGAGGCACTAATGAAAAACTGTTTTTT
-	TRBV7-6	TRBJ1-1	15	TRBD1	CASSFRQGENTEAFF	TGTGCCAGCAGCTTCCGACAGGGCGAGAACACTGAAGCTTTCTTT
few	TRBV13	TRBJ2-2	14	TRBD1	CASGRTGFTGELFF	TGTGCCAGCGGACGGACAGGGTTCACCGGGGAGCTGTTTTTT
-	TRBV28	TRBJ2-5	15	-	CASSLFPRNQETQYF	TGTGCCAGCAGTTTATTCCCCAGGAATCAAGAGACCCAGTACTTC
-	TRBV9	TRBJ1-5	14	-	CASSVDGGYQPQHF	TGTGCCAGCAGCGTAGATGGGGGGTATCAGCCCCAGCATTTT
-	TRBV3-1/TRBV3-2	TRBJ2-1	18	TRBD2	CASSSTSGGGSSYNEQFF	TGTGCCAGCAGCTCGACTAGCGGGGGGGGTAGCTCCTACAATGAGCAGTTCTTC
-	TRBV5-4	TRBJ2-3	18	TRBD2	CASSSPSGRALGTDTQYF	TGTGCCAGCAGCTCACCTAGCGGGAGGGCCCTGGGTACAGATACGCAGTATTTT
-	TRBV24-1	TRBJ2-3	16	TRBD1	CATSALGTAETDTQYF	TGTGCCACCAGTGCATTGGGGACAGCAGAAACAGATACGCAGTATTTT
-	TRBV12-3/TRBV12-4	TRBJ1-2	13	TRBD1	CASSRDRFFGYTF	TGTGCCAGCAGCAGGGACAGATTCTTTGGCTACACCTTC